The clone carrying this T cell receptor (beta chain) was seen once. The target antigen is unknown. These data originate in a study of T cell responses to AZD1222 COVID-19 vaccine. Study-wide background: Analysis merged second doses at about 4 or about 12 weeks. Findings of the study overall: Nearly half of spike-specific TCRs reportedly target variant regions that are unmutated in the B.1.351 and B.1.1.7 variants. Only a handful of AZD1222 recipients, roughly six in all, had baseline seropositivity.

Profiling relied on immunoSEQ multiplex PCR, and the TCRdb table lists in-frame clones only, not all of them. The sample contains 100,000 to 120,000 clones, about 88% of which appear only once. The origin of this receptor is an adult in good health. Here the sequenced sample was peripheral blood, taken on day 0 of AZD1222 vaccination.

Here the CDR3 DNA reads TGTGCCACCTACCTAAGCCAGGGGGGAACTGAAGCTTTCTTT. It yields the protein CATYLSQGGTEAFF. The genes are TRBV15 and TRBJ1-1; 7 bases map to TRBD1. V was clipped by 8 bases and J by 5 bases; unmatched bases: 11. The CDR3 totals 14 residues. The V gene's germline CDR1 is LNHNV and CDR2 YYDKDF (reference sequence).